This T cell receptor (beta chain) originates from a study of blood T cell repertoires in COVID-19. Sequencing used immunoSEQ multiplex PCR; TCRdb keeps in-frame clones, though not all of them. The profile covers roughly 250,000 clones, with 70% to 90% appearing a single time and 3.5% to 5.5% taken by the ten largest. V lost 9 bases to trimming and J lost 5 bases, with 10 bases between them. The CDR3 has 11 amino acids. This chain connects TRBV12-3 or TRBV12-4 to TRBJ1-2, with D unclear. The TCR was taken from a woman aged 25 to 39 who had recovered from COVID-19. The sequenced sample was PBMCs or T cells enriched from blood (not recorded which). As DNA, the CDR3 is TGTGCCAGTTCAGATCTGTATGGCTACACCTTC. Amino acid sequence: CASSDLYGYTF.